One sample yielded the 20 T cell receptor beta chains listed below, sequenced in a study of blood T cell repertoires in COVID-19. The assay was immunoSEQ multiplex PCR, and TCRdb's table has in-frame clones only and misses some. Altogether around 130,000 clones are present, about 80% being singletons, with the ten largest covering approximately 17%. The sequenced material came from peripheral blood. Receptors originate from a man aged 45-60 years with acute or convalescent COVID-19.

CDR3 nucleotide sequence: TGTGCCAGCAGCTTGACAGGGTTCACTGAAGCTTTCTTT. It translates to CASSLTGFTEAFF. This chain links TRBV11-2 with TRBJ1-1, with TRBD1 matching 7 bases. Germline CDR1 is SGHAT and CDR2 is FQNNGV. Trimming cost V 3 bases and J 4 bases; bases outside gene matches: 2. The CDR3 is 13 amino acids.

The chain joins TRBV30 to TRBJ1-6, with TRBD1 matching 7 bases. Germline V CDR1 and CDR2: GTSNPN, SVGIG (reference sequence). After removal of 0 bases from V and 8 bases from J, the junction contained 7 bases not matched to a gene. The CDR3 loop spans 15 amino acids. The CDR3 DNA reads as TGTGCCTGGAGTGTACAGGGGATCGGAGATTCACCCCTCCACTTT. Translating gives CAWSVQGIGDSPLHF.

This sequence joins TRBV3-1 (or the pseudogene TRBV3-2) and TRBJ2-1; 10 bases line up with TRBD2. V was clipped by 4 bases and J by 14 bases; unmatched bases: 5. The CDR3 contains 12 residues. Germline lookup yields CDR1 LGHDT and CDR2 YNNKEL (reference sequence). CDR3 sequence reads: CASSLSGGQEFF. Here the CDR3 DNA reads TGTGCCAGCAGCCTTAGCGGGGGGCAAGAGTTCTTC.

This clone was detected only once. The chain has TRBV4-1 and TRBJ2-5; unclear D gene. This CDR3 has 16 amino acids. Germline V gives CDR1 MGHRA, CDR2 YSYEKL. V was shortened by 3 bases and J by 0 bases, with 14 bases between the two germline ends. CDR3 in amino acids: CASSQFLALYQETQYF. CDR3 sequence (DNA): TGCGCCAGCAGCCAGTTCTTGGCTCTGTACCAAGAGACCCAGTACTTC.

As DNA, the CDR3 is TGTGCCAGCAGCTCTAGCGGGGCAACGAGGGAAACCCAGTACTTC. This codes for CASSSSGATRETQYF. The chain links TRBV7-8 to TRBJ2-5; 9 bases agree with TRBD2. CDR1 and CDR2 (germline): SGHVS, FQNEAQ. The CDR3 sequence is 15 residues long. V lost 4 bases and J lost 8; bases outside the gene matches: 11.

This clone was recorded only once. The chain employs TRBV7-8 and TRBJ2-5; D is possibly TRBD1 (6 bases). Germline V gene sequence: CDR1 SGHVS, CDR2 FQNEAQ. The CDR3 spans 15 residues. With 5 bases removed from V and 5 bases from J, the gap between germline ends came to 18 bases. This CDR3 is CASSLEQGVGETQYF. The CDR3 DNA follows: TGTGCCAGCAGCCTAGAACAGGGAGTCGGGGAGACCCAGTACTTC.

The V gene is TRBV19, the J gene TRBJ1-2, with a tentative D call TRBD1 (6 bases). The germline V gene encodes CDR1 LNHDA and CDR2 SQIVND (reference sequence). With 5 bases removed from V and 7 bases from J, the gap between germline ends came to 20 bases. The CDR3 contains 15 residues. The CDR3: CASSSPGRGDIGYTF. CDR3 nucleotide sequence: TGTGCCAGTAGTTCCCCGGGCAGGGGCGACATTGGCTACACCTTC.

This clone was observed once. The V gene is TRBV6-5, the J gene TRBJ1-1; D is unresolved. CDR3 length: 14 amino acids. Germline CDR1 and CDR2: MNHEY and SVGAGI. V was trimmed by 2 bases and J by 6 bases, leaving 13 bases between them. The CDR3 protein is CASSYSIPRAEAFF. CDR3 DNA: TGTGCCAGCAGTTACAGCATCCCGCGGGCTGAAGCTTTCTTT.

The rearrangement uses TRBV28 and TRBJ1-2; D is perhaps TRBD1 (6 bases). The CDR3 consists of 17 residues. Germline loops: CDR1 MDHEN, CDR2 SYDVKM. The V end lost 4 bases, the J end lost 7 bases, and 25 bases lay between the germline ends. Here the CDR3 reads CASSSSTGSLYTGGYTF. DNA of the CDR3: TGTGCCAGCAGTTCCTCAACAGGGTCCCTTTATACCGGTGGCTACACCTTC.

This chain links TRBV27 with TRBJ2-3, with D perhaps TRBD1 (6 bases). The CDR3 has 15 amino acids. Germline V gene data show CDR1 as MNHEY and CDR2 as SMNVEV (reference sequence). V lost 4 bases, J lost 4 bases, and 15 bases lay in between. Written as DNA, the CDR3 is TGTGCCAGCAGTTCCAGGGGAGCGCAAGCAGATACGCAGTATTTT. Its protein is CASSSRGAQADTQYF.

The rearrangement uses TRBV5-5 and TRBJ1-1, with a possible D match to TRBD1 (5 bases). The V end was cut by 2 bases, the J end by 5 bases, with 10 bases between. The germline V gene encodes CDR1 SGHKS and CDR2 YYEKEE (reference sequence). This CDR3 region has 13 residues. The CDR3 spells CASSFPGITEAFF. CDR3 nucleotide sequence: TGTGCCAGCAGCTTCCCAGGGATAACTGAAGCTTTCTTT.

In nucleotides, the CDR3 is TGTGCCAGCAGCCCGCTAGAGCGGTCCTACGAGCAGTACTTC. Its protein is CASSPLERSYEQYF. The chain has TRBV7-9 and TRBJ2-7, with D maybe TRBD2 (5 bases). The germline V and J ends were trimmed by 5 bases and 1 base, with 12 bases remaining between them. In germline, CDR1 is SEHNR, CDR2 FQNEAQ (reference sequence). The CDR3 is 14 residues long.

The CDR3 DNA is TGTGCCAGCAGCCAAGGGCGCCGACAGGGTTGGGATACGCAGTATTTT. Translating it yields CASSQGRRQGWDTQYF. V is TRBV14 and J is TRBJ2-3, with 7 bases identical to TRBD1. The trim removed 1 base at V and 6 bases at J, leaving 10 bases unmatched. Looked up from germline, CDR1 is SGHDN and CDR2 is FVKESK. The CDR3 length is 16 residues.

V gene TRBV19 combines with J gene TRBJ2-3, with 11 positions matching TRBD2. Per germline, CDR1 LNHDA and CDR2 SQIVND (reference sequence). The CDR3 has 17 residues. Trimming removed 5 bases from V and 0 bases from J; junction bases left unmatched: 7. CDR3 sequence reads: CASSSPSGGLSTDTQYF. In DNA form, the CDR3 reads TGTGCCAGTAGTTCCCCTAGCGGGGGGCTAAGCACAGATACGCAGTATTTT.

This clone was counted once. CDR3 in DNA: TGTGCCAGCAGCGCGACTGATGGACAGACTCCCATTCTTAGTGGCTACACCTTC. Encoded protein: CASSATDGQTPILSGYTF. The rearrangement uses TRBV7-9 and TRBJ1-2, with D possibly matching TRBD1 (6 bases). The CDR3 spans 18 residues. Germline CDR1 SEHNR, CDR2 FQNEAQ (reference sequence). The V gene lost 5 bases and the J gene lost 7 bases, with 29 bases spanning the gap.

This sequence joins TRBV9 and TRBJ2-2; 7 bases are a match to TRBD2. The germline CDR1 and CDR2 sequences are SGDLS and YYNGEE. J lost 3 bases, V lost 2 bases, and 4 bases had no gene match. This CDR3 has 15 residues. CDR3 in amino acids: CASSVSLADTGELFF. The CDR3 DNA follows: TGTGCCAGCAGCGTGAGTCTAGCGGACACCGGGGAGCTGTTTTTT.

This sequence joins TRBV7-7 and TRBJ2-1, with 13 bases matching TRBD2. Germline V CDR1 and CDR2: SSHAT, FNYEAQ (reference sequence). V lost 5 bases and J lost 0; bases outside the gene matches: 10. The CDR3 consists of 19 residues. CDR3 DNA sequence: TGTGCCAGCAGCCCCGGACTAGCGGGGGCCCTAAGCTCCTACAATGAGCAGTTCTTC. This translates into CASSPGLAGALSSYNEQFF.

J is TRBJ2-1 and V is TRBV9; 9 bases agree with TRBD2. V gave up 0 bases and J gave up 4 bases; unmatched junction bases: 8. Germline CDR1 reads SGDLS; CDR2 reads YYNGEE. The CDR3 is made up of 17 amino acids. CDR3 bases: TGTGCCAGCAGCGTAGGTGGCGGGGGGGCCGGATACAATGAGCAGTTCTTC. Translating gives CASSVGGGGAGYNEQFF.

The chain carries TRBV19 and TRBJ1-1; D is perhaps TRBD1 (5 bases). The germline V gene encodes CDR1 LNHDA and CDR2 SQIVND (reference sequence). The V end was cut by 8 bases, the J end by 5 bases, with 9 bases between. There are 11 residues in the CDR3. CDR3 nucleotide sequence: TGTGCCAGTGATAGGGGAACTGAAGCTTTCTTT. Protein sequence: CASDRGTEAFF.

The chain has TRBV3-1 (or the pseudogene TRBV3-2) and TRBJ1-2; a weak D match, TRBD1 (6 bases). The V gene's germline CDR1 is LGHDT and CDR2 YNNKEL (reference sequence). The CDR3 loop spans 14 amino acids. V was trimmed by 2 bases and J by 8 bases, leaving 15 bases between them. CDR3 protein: CASSQSNRATGYTF. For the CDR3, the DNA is TGTGCCAGCAGCCAAAGTAACAGGGCGACGGGCTACACCTTC.